This T cell receptor beta chain was captured in a study of human T cells and chemical hapten exposure. Turning to the study itself: Diphenylcyclopropenone, dosed weekly to the scalp, was given to patients throughout the roughly 25-week study. DPC 0.01% went on the upper back by patch test, with reading at 6 days.

CDR3 length equals 15 residues. Trimming pared 3 bases from V and 6 bases from J, leaving 15 bases between. Germline CDR1 is SEHNR and CDR2 is FQNEAQ (reference sequence). Individual cDNA molecules in this library carried unique molecular identifiers. MiXCR was run by TCRdb on the RACE reads, yielding one entry per CDR3 protein. The profile shows some 79,000 distinct CDR3 sequences, roughly 7.2% of them singletons. The time point here: patch test 1, 2 weeks after DPC sensitization. Treatment noted: therapeutic diphenylcyclopropenone sensitization with weekly scalp DPC. On this clonotype: Its matching antigen is unknown.

Study conclusions and caveats: Since the donors had alopecia, their immune response may not be the same as that of healthy people.

The sequence came from a woman aged 25 to 39 with alopecia areata. Some clones in this sample may be carry-over from other donors' samples. The chain couples TRBV7-9 to TRBJ1-3; D not certain. This sample comprised whole blood, obtained in connection with sensitization to the hapten diphenylcyclopropenone (DPC). CDR3 protein: CASSFLNALENTIYF. The CDR3 region has the DNA TGTGCCAGCAGCTTCCTAAACGCCTTGGAAAACACCATATATTTT.